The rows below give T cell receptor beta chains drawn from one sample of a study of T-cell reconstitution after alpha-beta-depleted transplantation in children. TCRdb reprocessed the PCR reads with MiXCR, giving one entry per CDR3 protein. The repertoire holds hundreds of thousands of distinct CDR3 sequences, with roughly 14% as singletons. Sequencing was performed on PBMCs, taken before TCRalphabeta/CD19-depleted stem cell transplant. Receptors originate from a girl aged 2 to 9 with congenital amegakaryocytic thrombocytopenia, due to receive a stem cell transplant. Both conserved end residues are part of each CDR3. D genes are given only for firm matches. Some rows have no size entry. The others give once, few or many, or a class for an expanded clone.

CDR3aa: CSARVRMSYEQYF
CDR3nt: TGCAGTGCTAGAGTCCGCATGTCCTACGAGCAGTACTTC
d_gene: -
abundance: many
j_gene: TRBJ2-7
v_gene: TRBV20-1

CDR3aa: CASSPRTFAGVYNEQFF
CDR3nt: TGTGCCAGCAGCCCGAGGACTTTTGCGGGAGTCTACAATGAGCAGTTCTTC
d_gene: TRBD2
abundance: few
j_gene: TRBJ2-1
v_gene: TRBV7-8

CDR3aa: CAITSLGYEQFF
CDR3nt: TGTGCCATTACTTCCCTCGGATATGAGCAGTTCTTC
d_gene: -
abundance: few
j_gene: TRBJ2-1
v_gene: TRBV7-9

CDR3aa: CASSSTMNTEAFF
CDR3nt: TGTGCCAGCAGCTCTACGATGAACACTGAAGCTTTCTTT
d_gene: -
abundance: many
j_gene: TRBJ1-1
v_gene: TRBV7-2

CDR3aa: CATSDVGVDDNEQFF
CDR3nt: TGTGCCACCAGTGATGTAGGGGTTGATGACAATGAGCAGTTCTTC
d_gene: -
abundance: -
j_gene: TRBJ2-1
v_gene: TRBV24-1

CDR3aa: CSGRRRGLRTEAFF
CDR3nt: TGCAGCGGCCGGCGCAGGGGGCTAAGGACTGAAGCTTTCTTT
d_gene: TRBD1
abundance: many
j_gene: TRBJ1-1
v_gene: TRBV29-1

CDR3aa: CASSLAGGAVSYEQYF
CDR3nt: TGTGCCAGCAGCCTGGCGGGGGGGGCTGTCTCCTACGAGCAGTACTTC
d_gene: TRBD2
abundance: few
j_gene: TRBJ2-7
v_gene: TRBV7-6

CDR3aa: CATSDSGTGTRGHNEQFF
CDR3nt: TGTGCCACCAGTGATTCTGGGACAGGGACCCGCGGGCACAATGAGCAGTTCTTC
d_gene: TRBD1
abundance: many
j_gene: TRBJ2-1
v_gene: TRBV24-1

CDR3aa: CAISGGDTEAFF
CDR3nt: TGTGCCATCAGTGGCGGGGACACTGAAGCTTTCTTT
d_gene: -
abundance: -
j_gene: TRBJ1-1
v_gene: TRBV10-3

CDR3aa: CASRGRDTIPDTQYF
CDR3nt: TGTGCCAGCAGGGGCAGGGACACCATTCCAGATACGCAGTATTTT
d_gene: -
abundance: few
j_gene: TRBJ2-3
v_gene: TRBV2

CDR3aa: CASSRAAVLGTGGVGNQPQHF
CDR3nt: TGTGCCAGCAGCCGTGCGGCGGTCTTGGGGACAGGGGGTGTTGGCAATCAGCCCCAGCATTTT
d_gene: TRBD1
abundance: -
j_gene: TRBJ1-5
v_gene: TRBV11-2

CDR3aa: CASSPHRTLRHADQPQHF
CDR3nt: TGTGCCAGCAGCCCACACCGTACCCTTAGACACGCAGATCAGCCCCAGCATTTT
d_gene: -
abundance: -
j_gene: TRBJ1-5
v_gene: TRBV7-8

CDR3aa: CASTLTSGTFYEQYF
CDR3nt: TGTGCCAGCACCCTGACTAGCGGGACCTTCTACGAGCAGTACTTC
d_gene: TRBD2
abundance: -
j_gene: TRBJ2-7
v_gene: TRBV27

CDR3aa: CASSLEGRAYNEQFF
CDR3nt: TGCGCCAGCAGCTTGGAGGGACGCGCCTACAATGAGCAGTTCTTC
d_gene: -
abundance: -
j_gene: TRBJ2-1
v_gene: TRBV5-1

CDR3aa: CASSSDGTSTDTQYF
CDR3nt: TGCGCCAGCAGCTCGGACGGTACTAGCACAGATACGCAGTATTTT
d_gene: -
abundance: many
j_gene: TRBJ2-3
v_gene: TRBV5-1

CDR3aa: CAISESDGGGSYNEQFF
CDR3nt: TGTGCCATCAGTGAGTCGGATGGCGGGGGCTCCTACAATGAGCAGTTCTTC
d_gene: TRBD2
abundance: few
j_gene: TRBJ2-1
v_gene: TRBV10-3

CDR3aa: CASSSGGGTPYNEQFF
CDR3nt: TGCGCCAGCAGCTCTGGCGGCGGGACCCCCTACAATGAGCAGTTCTTC
d_gene: -
abundance: many
j_gene: TRBJ2-1
v_gene: TRBV5-1

CDR3aa: CASSDQGAVAYEQYF
CDR3nt: TGTGCCAGCAGTGATCAGGGGGCGGTTGCCTACGAGCAGTACTTC
d_gene: TRBD1
abundance: many
j_gene: TRBJ2-7
v_gene: TRBV6-1

CDR3aa: CASSIPSGHTDTQYF
CDR3nt: TGTGCCAGCAGCATACCTAGCGGTCACACAGATACGCAGTATTTT
d_gene: TRBD2
abundance: -
j_gene: TRBJ2-3
v_gene: TRBV7-6

CDR3aa: CSARTGFGQPQHF
CDR3nt: TGCAGTGCTAGGACAGGGTTTGGCCAGCCCCAGCATTTT
d_gene: TRBD1
abundance: -
j_gene: TRBJ1-5
v_gene: TRBV20-1

CDR3aa: CASSLFQAPNEQFF
CDR3nt: TGCGCCAGCAGCTTGTTCCAAGCCCCCAATGAGCAGTTCTTC
d_gene: -
abundance: many
j_gene: TRBJ2-1
v_gene: TRBV5-1

CDR3aa: CASSSTGQGYGYTF
CDR3nt: TGTGCCAGCAGCTCCACCGGACAGGGATATGGCTACACCTTC
d_gene: TRBD1
abundance: -
j_gene: TRBJ1-2
v_gene: TRBV7-8

CDR3aa: CSALGTEVPESNEQFF
CDR3nt: TGCAGTGCCCTCGGGACGGAGGTCCCGGAAAGCAATGAGCAGTTCTTC
d_gene: -
abundance: few
j_gene: TRBJ2-1
v_gene: TRBV20-1

CDR3aa: CASSLAVAARDEQYF
CDR3nt: TGTGCCAGCAGCTTAGCCGTCGCTGCGCGGGACGAGCAGTACTTC
d_gene: -
abundance: few
j_gene: TRBJ2-7
v_gene: TRBV7-2

CDR3aa: CASKTSGRASEQFF
CDR3nt: TGTGCCAGCAAGACTAGCGGGAGGGCGAGTGAGCAGTTCTTC
d_gene: TRBD2
abundance: few
j_gene: TRBJ2-1
v_gene: TRBV3-1

CDR3aa: CASSDLRGRLISAKNIQYF
CDR3nt: TGCGCCAGCAGTGATTTGCGCGGGAGGTTGATATCGGCCAAAAACATTCAGTACTTC
d_gene: TRBD2
abundance: few
j_gene: TRBJ2-4
v_gene: TRBV10-2

CDR3aa: CATSDQTSGKETQYF
CDR3nt: TGTGCCACCAGTGACCAAACTAGCGGCAAAGAGACCCAGTACTTC
d_gene: TRBD2
abundance: -
j_gene: TRBJ2-5
v_gene: TRBV24-1

CDR3aa: CASSLALTSGTNTQYF
CDR3nt: TGTGCCAGCAGCTTAGCGCTGACTAGCGGGACGAATACGCAGTATTTT
d_gene: TRBD2
abundance: few
j_gene: TRBJ2-3
v_gene: TRBV7-2

CDR3aa: CSARGLIREPLTGELFF
CDR3nt: TGCAGTGCTAGGGGGCTCATCCGGGAGCCACTCACCGGGGAGCTGTTTTTT
d_gene: -
abundance: -
j_gene: TRBJ2-2
v_gene: TRBV20-1

CDR3aa: CAISGGLVGTEQYF
CDR3nt: TGTGCCATCAGTGGGGGACTAGTGGGTACTGAGCAGTACTTC
d_gene: TRBD2
abundance: many
j_gene: TRBJ2-7
v_gene: TRBV10-3

CDR3aa: CSARLDRSYEQYF
CDR3nt: TGCAGTGCTAGACTAGACCGGTCCTACGAGCAGTACTTC
d_gene: -
abundance: many
j_gene: TRBJ2-7
v_gene: TRBV20-1

CDR3aa: CAWTSGTSGINTGELFF
CDR3nt: TGTGCCTGGACCTCCGGGACTAGCGGGATTAACACCGGGGAGCTGTTTTTT
d_gene: TRBD2
abundance: -
j_gene: TRBJ2-2
v_gene: TRBV30

CDR3aa: CASSQVFGQKFYEQYF
CDR3nt: TGCGCCAGCAGCCAAGTATTCGGACAGAAATTCTACGAGCAGTACTTC
d_gene: -
abundance: many
j_gene: TRBJ2-7
v_gene: TRBV4-1

CDR3aa: CATSEQADFTDTQYF
CDR3nt: TGTGCCACCAGCGAGCAAGCGGACTTCACAGATACGCAGTATTTT
d_gene: -
abundance: few
j_gene: TRBJ2-3
v_gene: TRBV15

CDR3aa: CASRGTDRLNEKLFF
CDR3nt: TGTGCCAGCAGGGGGACAGATCGCCTTAATGAAAAACTGTTTTTT
d_gene: TRBD1
abundance: many
j_gene: TRBJ1-4
v_gene: TRBV7-9

CDR3aa: CASSLSRSGRPISYNEQFF
CDR3nt: TGTGCCAGCAGCTTATCCCGTAGCGGGAGGCCAATATCCTACAATGAGCAGTTCTTC
d_gene: TRBD2
abundance: few
j_gene: TRBJ2-1
v_gene: TRBV5-6

CDR3aa: CATSSGTGVWEQYF
CDR3nt: TGTGCCACCAGCAGCGGGACTGGGGTGTGGGAGCAGTACTTC
d_gene: -
abundance: many
j_gene: TRBJ2-7
v_gene: TRBV15

CDR3aa: CASSLGGSRGVDEQFF
CDR3nt: TGTGCCAGCAGCTTAGGTGGCTCTAGGGGAGTGGATGAGCAGTTCTTC
d_gene: -
abundance: -
j_gene: TRBJ2-1
v_gene: TRBV7-2

CDR3aa: CASSLELAGVETQYF
CDR3nt: TGTGCCAGCAGCTTAGAACTAGCGGGAGTAGAGACCCAGTACTTC
d_gene: TRBD2
abundance: -
j_gene: TRBJ2-5
v_gene: TRBV7-8

CDR3aa: CSADVASRENEQFF
CDR3nt: TGCAGTGCGGATGTCGCTAGCCGGGAGAATGAGCAGTTCTTC
d_gene: -
abundance: -
j_gene: TRBJ2-1
v_gene: TRBV20-1

CDR3aa: CASGAGTGTGELFF
CDR3nt: TGCGCCAGCGGCGCCGGGACAGGAACCGGGGAGCTGTTTTTT
d_gene: TRBD1
abundance: -
j_gene: TRBJ2-2
v_gene: TRBV5-1

CDR3aa: CASSRLAAEQFF
CDR3nt: TGTGCCAGCAGCCGACTAGCGGCCGAGCAGTTCTTC
d_gene: TRBD2
abundance: many
j_gene: TRBJ2-1
v_gene: TRBV12-3/TRBV12-4

CDR3aa: CSAEAGGWNEQFF
CDR3nt: TGCAGTGCGGAAGCGGGAGGGTGGAATGAGCAGTTCTTC
d_gene: TRBD2
abundance: many
j_gene: TRBJ2-1
v_gene: TRBV20-1

CDR3aa: CASRSGTSSYEQYF
CDR3nt: TGCGCCAGCCGTTCCGGGACTAGCAGCTACGAGCAGTACTTC
d_gene: TRBD2
abundance: many
j_gene: TRBJ2-7
v_gene: TRBV5-1

CDR3aa: CASTLSLAGLQETQYF
CDR3nt: TGTGCCAGCACCCTGAGTCTAGCGGGTCTTCAAGAGACCCAGTACTTC
d_gene: TRBD2
abundance: few
j_gene: TRBJ2-5
v_gene: TRBV28

CDR3aa: CAARDRGRGNTEAFF
CDR3nt: TGTGCGGCCCGGGACAGGGGGCGGGGGAACACTGAAGCTTTCTTT
d_gene: TRBD1
abundance: few
j_gene: TRBJ1-1
v_gene: TRBV6-1

CDR3aa: CASSLGGGVWTGELFF
CDR3nt: TGTGCCAGCAGCTTGGGGGGCGGAGTTTGGACCGGGGAGCTGTTTTTT
d_gene: -
abundance: few
j_gene: TRBJ2-2
v_gene: TRBV5-5

CDR3aa: CASRGPFSGANVLTF
CDR3nt: TGTGCCAGCAGAGGACCCTTCTCTGGGGCCAACGTCCTGACTTTC
d_gene: -
abundance: many
j_gene: TRBJ2-6
v_gene: TRBV2

CDR3aa: CSASEPRTGLTSTDTQYF
CDR3nt: TGCAGTGCTAGTGAGCCTCGGACAGGTCTTACTAGCACAGATACGCAGTATTTT
d_gene: TRBD1
abundance: many
j_gene: TRBJ2-3
v_gene: TRBV20-1

CDR3aa: CSASGLFSGANVLTF
CDR3nt: TGCAGTGCTAGTGGCCTTTTCTCTGGGGCCAACGTCCTGACTTTC
d_gene: -
abundance: -
j_gene: TRBJ2-6
v_gene: TRBV20-1

CDR3aa: CSATRGGRYEQFF
CDR3nt: TGCAGTGCTACGAGAGGCGGGAGATATGAGCAGTTCTTC
d_gene: TRBD2
abundance: few
j_gene: TRBJ2-1
v_gene: TRBV20-1

CDR3aa: CSSGPGTSSESSYNEQFF
CDR3nt: TGCAGTTCAGGGCCCGGGACTAGCAGTGAGAGTTCCTACAATGAGCAGTTCTTC
d_gene: TRBD2
abundance: -
j_gene: TRBJ2-1
v_gene: TRBV20-1

CDR3aa: CSARVLGEGQPQHF
CDR3nt: TGCAGTGCTAGGGTTCTAGGGGAAGGTCAGCCCCAGCATTTT
d_gene: -
abundance: few
j_gene: TRBJ1-5
v_gene: TRBV20-1

CDR3aa: CASSSTRWETQYF
CDR3nt: TGTGCCAGCAGTTCGACTAGATGGGAGACCCAGTACTTC
d_gene: -
abundance: few
j_gene: TRBJ2-5
v_gene: TRBV7-9

CDR3aa: CASRGELTTEAFF
CDR3nt: TGCGCCAGCAGAGGAGAGCTTACCACTGAAGCTTTCTTT
d_gene: -
abundance: many
j_gene: TRBJ1-1
v_gene: TRBV10-1